This T cell receptor beta chain was documented in a study of blood T cell repertoires in COVID-19. The wider study: Samples representing acute and convalescent COVID-19 were sourced from the United States, Italy and Spain.

The CDR3 extends over 14 amino acids. V dropped 2 bases and J dropped 5 bases, with 13 bases sitting between them. Germline V gene sequence: CDR1 SEHNR, CDR2 FQNEAQ (reference sequence). Original processing methods: Amplification of reference gene primers was used by the study to estimate nucleated cell counts. TCRdb keeps only in-frame clones here, not all; method: immunoSEQ multiplex PCR. Clone size and V and J calls were adopted from that table, with D and trimming inferred from the DNA. Here the sample spans more than 35,000 clones, about 82% being singletons. The TCR was taken from a human donor in a cohort sampled during active COVID-19. The sample comprised peripheral blood. The V and J genes are TRBV7-9 and TRBJ2-7; D is uncertain. Written as DNA, the CDR3 is TGTGCCAGCAGCTTACCTAGTGAAGGAAACGAGCAGTACTTC. Encoded protein: CASSLPSEGNEQYF.